In this sample, the clone carrying this T cell receptor beta chain turned up once. Clones were read by immunoSEQ multiplex PCR, and TCRdb kept only the in-frame ones, dropping some. The table shows 100,000 or so clones, with 82% occurring only once. The junction had 4 bases not matched to a gene; V was cut back by 1 base and J by 1 base. CDR1 and CDR2 (germline): KGHSH, LQKENI. The CDR3 has 16 residues. The data originate from a study of blood T cell repertoires in COVID-19. The sample comprised peripheral blood. V usage is TRBV18 and J usage is TRBJ1-1; TRBD1 matches at 9 bases. The receptor was derived from a man between 65 and 85 years old with active or convalescent COVID-19. The CDR3 loop is CASSPRTGGSNTEAFF. The CDR3 DNA reads as TGTGCCAGCTCACCACGCACAGGGGGCTCGAACACTGAAGCTTTCTTT.